This T cell receptor (beta chain) is drawn from a study of cytomegalovirus exposure and HLA in healthy donors. Broader study findings: Rare TCR sequences dominated, though some public TCRs recurred in many donors.

CDR3 length: 15 amino acids. V lost 2 bases to trimming and J lost 5 bases; unmatched junction nucleotides: 3. CDR1 and CDR2 (germline): SEHNR, FQNEAQ (reference sequence). 60 Vbeta and 13 Jbeta primers were used in PCR. TCRdb keeps only in-frame clones here, not all; method: immunoSEQ multiplex PCR. The table shows approximately 160,000 clones, with about 77% occurring only once. Worth noting for this clone: Its antigen is currently unknown. This sample also contains other DNA sequences that code for the same CDR3.

This chain connects TRBV7-9 to TRBJ2-1; TRBD2 aligns across 10 bases. This TCR was recovered from a man aged 18 to 29 in good health and CMV-seropositive. What was sequenced was PBMCs. The DNA for the CDR3 is TGTGCCAGCAGCTTACCCGGACTAGCGGACAATGAGCAGTTCTTC. Protein: CASSLPGLADNEQFF.